The present T cell receptor (beta chain) was sequenced within a study of response to subunit inactivated influenza vaccine. Broader study findings: Each seasonal flu vaccination may recruit only limited new T cells, authors suggested.

This clonotype has a count of ten or more. The antigen remains undetermined. V lost 6 bases to trimming and J lost 4 bases, with 13 bases between them. CDR3 length: 14 residues. MiXCR, run by TCRdb on the RT-PCR reads, gives a single entry per CDR3 protein. In the table there are 710,000 or so distinct CDR3 sequences, about a sixth of which are singletons. This receptor was obtained from a middle-aged man who received an inactivated influenza vaccine. V is TRBV12-3 or TRBV12-4 and J is TRBJ1-5; D not certain. The sample was PBMCs from blood, taken 11 to 12 days after vaccination. CDR3 amino acids: CASSPPGSNQPQHF. CDR3 bases: TGTGCCAGCAGCCCCCCGGGGTCGAATCAGCCCCAGCATTTT.